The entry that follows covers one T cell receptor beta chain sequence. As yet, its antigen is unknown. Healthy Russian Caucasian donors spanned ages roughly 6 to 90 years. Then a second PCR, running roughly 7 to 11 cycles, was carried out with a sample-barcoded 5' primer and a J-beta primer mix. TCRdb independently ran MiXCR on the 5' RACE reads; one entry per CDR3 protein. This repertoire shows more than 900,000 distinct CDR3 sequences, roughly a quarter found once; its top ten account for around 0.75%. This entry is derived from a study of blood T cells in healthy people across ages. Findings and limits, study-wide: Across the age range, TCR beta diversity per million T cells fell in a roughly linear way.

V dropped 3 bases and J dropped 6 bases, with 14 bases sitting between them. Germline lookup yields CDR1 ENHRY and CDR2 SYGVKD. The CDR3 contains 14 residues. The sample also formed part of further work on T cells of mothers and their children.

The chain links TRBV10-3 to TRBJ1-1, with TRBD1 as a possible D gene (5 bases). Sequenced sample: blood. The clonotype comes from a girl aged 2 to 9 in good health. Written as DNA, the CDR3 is TGTGCCATCAGTGACCTAGACTGGGGCGCTGAAGCTTTCTTT. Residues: CAISDLDWGAEAFF.